This TCR beta chain was captured by sequencing in a study of immune evolution from preneoplasia to lung adenocarcinoma. Clones were sequenced by immunoSEQ multiplex PCR, and TCRdb holds only the in-frame ones, with some missing. The sample yields more than 9,500 clones, under 90% seen once. Patient tissue came from resections in Japan or China, 2014–2017. Two lung cancer pathologists independently confirmed each histologic diagnosis. Comments on this clone: Its antigen remains unidentified.

The CDR3 is made up of 11 amino acids. Trimming took off 3 bases at V and 4 bases at J, with 3 bases between the two ends. Germline V gene lookup returns CDR1 SGDLS and CDR2 YYNGEE. Broader study findings: Clonality was highest in normal lung, lower in later-stage lesions apparently.

Source material: FFPE tissue from an adenomatous hyperplasia lung lesion. Regarding subset: atypical adenomatous hyperplasia (AAH), lung preneoplasia. The genes are TRBV9 and TRBJ2-3; D ambiguous. This clonotype was obtained from a person over 45 with lung adenocarcinoma. The CDR3 DNA is TGTGCCAGCAGCGGAGCAGATACGCAGTATTTT. Its translation: CASSGADTQYF.